The 27 T cell receptor beta chains given below trace back to one sample, sequenced in a study of OX40 agonist ivuxolimab in advanced cancers. Method: immunoSEQ multiplex PCR; TCRdb's copy keeps in-frame clones and lacks some. The data show about 26,000 clones, 70% to 90% seen once. Specimen: CD4+ or CD8+ T cells sorted from blood, collected in a trial of the OX40 agonist ivuxolimab. All receptors come from an adult with an advanced solid tumor such as melanoma, head and neck, liver or kidney cancer.

This sequence joins TRBV2 and TRBJ2-3; TRBD2 matches at 9 bases. Per germline, CDR1 SNHLY and CDR2 FYNNEI. V shed 6 bases and J 0 bases; nucleotides not matched to a gene: 7. This CDR3 spans 16 amino acids. The CDR3 sequence is CASRLGSGGSTDTQYF. The DNA for the CDR3 is TGTGCCAGCAGACTGGGTAGCGGGGGCAGCACAGATACGCAGTATTTT.

V and J are TRBV4-1 and TRBJ2-3; TRBD2 might be the D (6 bases). The CDR3 sequence is 15 residues long. In germline, CDR1 is MGHRA, CDR2 YSYEKL. Trimming cost V 6 bases and J 4 bases, with 17 bases left between them. DNA for the CDR3: TGCGCCAGCAGTGACGCGGGATTAAGGTCAGATACGCAGTATTTT. Translated, it gives CASSDAGLRSDTQYF.

The chain uses TRBV5-6 and TRBJ2-5, with TRBD2 matching over 12 bases. This CDR3 is 16 amino acids long. The germline V gene encodes CDR1 SGHDT and CDR2 YYEEEE. The J segment lost 3 bases and the V segment lost 3 bases, leaving 6 bases of the junction unmatched. For the CDR3, the DNA is TGTGCCAGCAGCTCTCTAGCGGGAGGGCCCGAAGAGACCCAGTACTTC. This gives the protein CASSSLAGGPEETQYF.

The CDR3, as DNA: TGTGCCAGTAGTATAGCACAGACCTACGAGCAGTACTTC. It translates to CASSIAQTYEQYF. This sequence joins TRBV19 and TRBJ2-7; no firm D call. This CDR3 is built from 13 residues. Germline V lookup: CDR1 LNHDA, CDR2 SQIVND (reference sequence). Trimming pared 1 base from V and 2 bases from J, leaving 6 bases between.

V and J are TRBV7-8 and TRBJ1-1; D unresolved. The CDR3 totals 14 residues. Germline values: CDR1 SGHVS, CDR2 FQNEAQ. V was pared by 3 bases and J by 4 bases, with 12 bases between. The CDR3 sequence is CASSLREFGTEAFF. In DNA form, the CDR3 reads TGTGCCAGCAGCTTGAGGGAATTCGGCACTGAAGCTTTCTTT.

The CDR3 spells CASQELAGGLRDTQYF. The CDR3 DNA sequence: TGTGCCAGCCAAGAACTAGCGGGGGGGCTTAGAGATACGCAGTATTTT. The chain uses TRBV19 and TRBJ2-3; 13 bases are a match to TRBD2. From germline, CDR1 is LNHDA and CDR2 SQIVND (reference sequence). V was pared by 9 bases and J by 5 bases, with 11 bases of the junction left unmatched. This CDR3 has 16 amino acids.

The chain recombines TRBV12-5 with TRBJ1-1; D unresolved. Trimming left V 6 bases short and J 5 bases short, with 16 bases between. The CDR3 covers 14 residues. Looked up from germline, CDR1 is LGHNT and CDR2 is FRNRAP. CDR3 sequence reads: CASGLNPGQTEAFF. Here the CDR3 DNA reads TGTGCTAGTGGCCTTAATCCGGGCCAGACTGAAGCTTTCTTT.

This clone was seen once. The rearrangement links TRBV7-9 to TRBJ2-7; maybe TRBD2 (5 bases). This CDR3 contains 13 residues. V was pared by 1 base and J by 7 bases, with 11 bases between. In germline, CDR1 is SEHNR, CDR2 FQNEAQ (reference sequence). In DNA form, the CDR3 reads TGTGCCAGCAGCTTAGAGTACTCGGGGGAGCAGTACTTC. This encodes CASSLEYSGEQYF. The full variable domain, in which reference TRBV7-9 and TRBJ2-7 provide the parts outside the CDR3, is DTGVSQNPRHKITKRGQNVTFRCDPISEHNRLYWYRQTLGQGPEFLTYFQNEAQLEKSRLLSDRFSAERPKGSFSTLEIQRTEQGDSAMYLCASSLEYSGEQYFGPGTRLTVT.

This chain links TRBV19 with TRBJ1-1; possibly TRBD1 for D (5 bases). Germline V CDR1 and CDR2: LNHDA, SQIVND (reference sequence). Trimming took 7 bases from V and 4 from J, leaving 10 bases between them. The CDR3 loop spans 12 amino acids. The CDR3 sequence is CASTHGGTEAFF. CDR3 DNA: TGTGCCAGTACCCACGGGGGCACTGAAGCTTTCTTT.

The V call is TRBV11-2, the J call TRBJ1-5; possible D gene TRBD1, 6 bases. Germline V gene data show CDR1 as SGHAT and CDR2 as FQNNGV. V dropped 5 bases and J dropped 4 bases, with 12 bases sitting between them. The CDR3 runs to 14 residues. In DNA form, the CDR3 reads TGTGCCAGCAGCAGAGGGACATCAAATCAGCCCCAGCATTTT. It encodes CASSRGTSNQPQHF. The whole variable domain, filled in from reference TRBV11-2 and TRBJ1-5, reads EAGVAQSPRYKIIEKRQSVAFWCNPISGHATLYWYQQILGQGPKLLIQFQNNGVVDDSQLPKDRFSAERLKGVDSTLKIQPAKLEDSAVYLCASSRGTSNQPQHFGDGTRLSIL.

By share, this clone counts as medium-sized. The J gene is TRBJ1-1, the V gene TRBV5-5, with D hard to call. V lost 5 bases, J lost 0 bases, and 8 bases lay in between. The CDR3 is 13 residues long. Germline values: CDR1 SGHKS, CDR2 YYEKEE (reference sequence). The CDR3, as DNA: TGTGCCAGCAGTCCCTGGGTGAACACTGAAGCTTTCTTT. Residues: CASSPWVNTEAFF.

This clone was seen once. V is TRBV10-2 and J is TRBJ2-3; TRBD2 agrees at 9 bases. The CDR3 length is 14 residues. The ends lost 9 bases at V and 4 bases at J; junction bases unmatched: 8. Per germline, CDR1 WSHSY and CDR2 SAAADI. CDR3 DNA: TGCGCCAGTGCGGCGGGAGGGCTTTCAGATACGCAGTATTTT. This sequence encodes CASAAGGLSDTQYF.

CDR3 region: CASSDPLTGENYGYTF. The CDR3 nucleotides read TGTGCCAGCAGTGACCCTCTGACAGGGGAGAACTATGGCTACACCTTC. This chain links TRBV25-1 with TRBJ1-2; 8 bases are shared with TRBD1. Germline loops: CDR1 MGHDK, CDR2 SYGVNS. V lost 3 bases, J lost 2 bases, and 8 bases stayed unmatched. This CDR3 is 16 amino acids long.

V and J are TRBV5-6 and TRBJ2-1; D is undetermined. V was cut by 0 bases and J by 1 base, with 5 bases left in between. Germline V lookup: CDR1 SGHDT, CDR2 YYEEEE. The CDR3 contains 14 residues. The CDR3 spells CASSLGQSYNEQFF. CDR3 DNA sequence: TGTGCCAGCAGCTTGGGGCAATCCTACAATGAGCAGTTCTTC.

This rearrangement joins TRBV9 to TRBJ2-1; 9 nucleotides agree with TRBD2. CDR1 and CDR2 (germline): SGDLS, YYNGEE. The CDR3 runs 15 residues. V gave up 1 base and J gave up 8 bases; unmatched junction bases: 7. The CDR3 region has the DNA TGTGCCAGCAGCGTAAATAGCGGGAGTACCGATGAGCAGTTCTTC. Translated: CASSVNSGSTDEQFF.

V usage is TRBV15 and J usage is TRBJ1-5; TRBD1 matches 10 bases. In germline, CDR1 is LNHNV, CDR2 YYDKDF (reference sequence). J gave up 0 bases and V 1 base, and 6 bases lay outside the gene matches. CDR3 length: 18 residues. CDR3 sequence: CATSRVGDRGVSNQPQHF. The CDR3 coding sequence is TGTGCCACCAGCAGAGTAGGGGACAGGGGTGTTAGCAATCAGCCCCAGCATTTT.

This clone showed up just a few times. The chain uses TRBV6-1 and TRBJ2-1, with 11 bases identical to TRBD2. The germline gives CDR1 MNHNS, CDR2 SASEGT. CDR3 length: 15 residues. V lost 2 bases to trimming and J lost 10 bases; unmatched junction nucleotides: 7. The CDR3 loop reads CASSESSGGAGEQFF. The DNA of the CDR3 is TGTGCCAGCAGTGAAAGTAGCGGGGGGGCCGGGGAGCAGTTCTTC.

The chain joins TRBV2 to TRBJ2-1, with D unresolved. The germline V and J ends were trimmed by 8 bases and 3 bases, with 11 bases remaining between them. The germline V gene encodes CDR1 SNHLY and CDR2 FYNNEI. CDR3 length: 13 amino acids. The CDR3 sequence is CASAADIYNEQFF. CDR3 DNA sequence: TGTGCCAGCGCAGCCGACATCTACAATGAGCAGTTCTTC.

The chain carries TRBV5-6 and TRBJ2-3; D not resolved. V was shortened by 0 bases and J by 7 bases, with 15 bases between the two germline ends. CDR1 and CDR2 from the germline V gene are SGHDT and YYEEEE. This CDR3 spans 15 amino acids. The CDR3 DNA sequence: TGTGCCAGCAGCTTGGGCGCTCAAGTTGGGAATACGCAGTATTTT. The encoded protein is CASSLGAQVGNTQYF.

This rearrangement joins TRBV6-5 to TRBJ2-5, with TRBD1 as a possible D gene (5 bases). Trimming took off 0 bases at V and 4 bases at J, with 9 bases between the two ends. The CDR3 spans 14 residues. Looked up from germline, CDR1 is MNHEY and CDR2 is SVGAGI. CDR3 DNA: TGTGCCAGCAGTTACTCGTGGGGCGGAGAGACCCAGTACTTC. Translated: CASSYSWGGETQYF.

The J gene is TRBJ2-7, the V gene TRBV5-2; the table gives TRBD2 as D, unverified against the DNA. TRBV5-2 is shown as a pseudogene. The CDR3 has 15 residues. This CDR3 is CASSQEGTGISEQYF. The CDR3 DNA follows: TGCGCCAGCAGCCAAGAGGGCACGGGTATTTCCGAGCAGTACTTC.

The chain recombines TRBV19 with TRBJ1-2; the D is unclear. Per the germline V gene, CDR1 is LNHDA and CDR2 is SQIVND (reference sequence). V dropped 2 bases and J dropped 4 bases, with 17 bases sitting between them. This CDR3 comprises 16 residues. The CDR3 region is CASSIIAQPAGYGYTF. CDR3 coding DNA: TGTGCCAGTAGTATAATCGCGCAACCTGCCGGCTATGGCTACACCTTC.

Only a few counts were recorded for this clone. The V call is TRBV7-9, the J call TRBJ2-2; 12 bases line up with TRBD1. V lost 4 bases, J lost 7 bases, and 10 bases stayed unmatched. Germline V gene data show CDR1 as SEHNR and CDR2 as FQNEAQ (reference sequence). The length of the CDR3 is 17 residues. The CDR3 here is CASSSPGQGADLGELFF. The DNA for the CDR3 is TGTGCCAGCAGCTCACCGGGACAGGGGGCGGATCTCGGGGAGCTGTTTTTT.

The genes are TRBV7-6 and TRBJ1-2; weak D call: TRBD1 (5 bases). Germline CDR1 reads SGHVS; CDR2 reads FNYEAQ. V lost 3 bases and J 7 bases, leaving 12 bases between the germline ends. The CDR3 is 13 residues long. The CDR3 DNA reads as TGTGCCAGCAGCTTTGGGGGGTCGAGTGGCTACACCTTC. Translated: CASSFGGSSGYTF.

This clone has just one count. The genes are TRBV11-1 and TRBJ2-3; the match to TRBD2 covers 11 bases. The length of the CDR3 is 15 residues. J gave up 5 bases and V 5 bases, and 6 bases lay outside the gene matches. Per germline, CDR1 SGHAT and CDR2 FQDESV (reference sequence). CDR3 DNA: TGTGCCAGCAGCGCCGTAGCGGGGGGGCGAGATACGCAGTATTTT. Translating it yields CASSAVAGGRDTQYF.

V is TRBV5-5 and J is TRBJ2-7, with D perhaps matching TRBD2 (6 bases). CDR1 is SGHKS, CDR2 YYEKEE, per germline (reference sequence). The CDR3 is 13 residues long. Trimming cost V 4 bases and J 3 bases, with 11 bases left between them. The CDR3 protein is CASSLGGLYEQYF. In DNA, the CDR3 is TGTGCCAGCAGCCTCGGGGGTCTCTACGAGCAGTACTTC. Using reference TRBV5-5 and TRBJ2-7 for the parts outside the CDR3, the full variable domain is DAGVTQSPTHLIKTRGQQVTLRCSPISGHKSVSWYQQVLGQGPQFIFQYYEKEERGRGNFPDRFSARQFPNYSSELNVNALLLGDSALYLCASSLGGLYEQYFGPGTRLTVT.

J is TRBJ2-7 and V is TRBV7-6; 7 bases fit TRBD1. Germline V lookup: CDR1 SGHVS, CDR2 FNYEAQ. V shed 5 bases and J 5 bases; nucleotides not matched to a gene: 3. The CDR3 has 12 residues. CDR3 sequence: CASSPTGHEQYF. CDR3 bases: TGTGCCAGCAGCCCGACAGGGCACGAGCAGTACTTC.